Listed below are T cell receptor beta chains from one sample, sequenced in a study of blood T cell repertoires in COVID-19. TCRdb's copy holds only in-frame clones and misses some; the assay was immunoSEQ multiplex PCR. Of about 120,000 clones in the sample, roughly 82% were seen once. The sequenced sample consisted of peripheral blood. These receptors came from a human donor in a cohort sampled during active COVID-19. The CDR3 runs from the conserved cysteine through the conserved F or W. Each record gives: V gene, J gene, D gene, clone size, CDR3 protein, CDR3 DNA. D genes are given only for firm matches. Only some rows state a clone size, as once, few, many or a class for expanded clones.

TRBV5-1	TRBJ1-2	NA	NA	CASSFLASDSFYTF	TGCGCCAGCAGCTTTTTGGCCTCTGACTCATTCTACACCTTC
TRBV2	TRBJ1-6	NA	NA	CASTVLDSPLHF	TGTGCCAGCACTGTCCTCGATTCACCCCTCCACTTT
TRBV6-5	TRBJ1-2	NA	NA	CASGDDLGVGYTF	TGTGCCAGCGGGGATGATTTAGGGGTCGGCTACACCTTC
TRBV20-1	TRBJ1-6	NA	many	CSASKDSNSPLHF	TGCAGTGCTAGTAAGGACAGTAATTCACCCCTCCACTTT
TRBV9	TRBJ1-6	NA	NA	CASSDSSTSPLHF	TGTGCCAGCTCGGACAGCTCTACTTCACCCCTCCACTTT
TRBV6-1	TRBJ2-2	TRBD1	NA	CASSEGDRASWGELFF	TGTGCCAGCAGTGAAGGGGACAGGGCAAGTTGGGGGGAGCTGTTTTTT
TRBV9	TRBJ2-2	TRBD2	NA	CASSVSSGDVGELFF	TGTGCCAGCAGCGTATCTAGCGGGGATGTCGGGGAGCTGTTTTTT
TRBV4-1	TRBJ2-7	TRBD2	once	CASSRETASGGYEQYF	TGCGCCAGCAGCCGAGAAACGGCTAGCGGGGGGTACGAGCAGTACTTC
TRBV2	TRBJ1-2	TRBD1	NA	CASSGVGQGTGGYTF	TGTGCCAGCAGTGGAGTGGGACAGGGTACTGGTGGCTACACCTTC
TRBV11-2	TRBJ2-7	NA	NA	CASKPPIVTASYEQYF	TGTGCCAGCAAACCCCCAATAGTGACAGCCTCCTACGAGCAGTACTTC
TRBV3-1/TRBV3-2	TRBJ2-5	TRBD2	NA	CASSSRLAGTQETQYF	TGTGCCAGCAGCTCCAGACTAGCGGGTACGCAAGAGACCCAGTACTTC
TRBV21-1	TRBJ1-5	NA	few	CASSKIGGEGQASNQPQHF	TGTGCCAGCAGCAAAATAGGGGGTGAAGGACAGGCTAGCAATCAGCCCCAGCATTTT
TRBV18	TRBJ2-4	TRBD1	NA	CASSPGTGGNVGIQYF	TGTGCCAGCTCACCCGGGACAGGGGGCAATGTGGGCATTCAGTACTTC
TRBV18	TRBJ1-4	NA	NA	CASSPENEKLFF	TGTGCCAGCTCACCAGAGAATGAAAAACTGTTTTTT
TRBV20-1	TRBJ1-1	NA	once	CSASGRINTEAFF	TGCAGTGCTAGTGGCAGGATAAACACTGAAGCTTTCTTT
TRBV24-1	TRBJ2-5	NA	NA	CATSDFGERETQYF	TGTGCCACCAGTGATTTCGGGGAGAGGGAGACCCAGTACTTC
TRBV11-3	TRBJ2-7	NA	NA	CASSLGGSYEQYF	TGTGCCAGCAGCTTAGGAGGTTCCTACGAGCAGTACTTC
TRBV3-1/TRBV3-2	TRBJ2-7	TRBD2	NA	CASSQSGLALNEQYF	TGTGCCAGCAGCCAGTCGGGACTAGCGCTGAACGAGCAGTACTTC
TRBV4-1	TRBJ2-1	NA	NA	CASSHGQLSYNEQFF	TGCGCCAGCAGCCACGGACAGTTATCCTACAATGAGCAGTTCTTC
TRBV6-1	TRBJ2-7	TRBD2	NA	CASSEGIGPSYPPGRDYEQYF	TGTGCCAGCAGTGAAGGTATCGGTCCCTCCTATCCCCCAGGGAGGGACTACGAGCAGTACTTC
TRBV7-9	TRBJ2-3	NA	NA	CASSPDWGTDTQYF	TGTGCCAGCAGCCCTGACTGGGGCACAGATACGCAGTATTTT
TRBV19	TRBJ2-3	NA	NA	CASSIGKGVSGTDTQYF	TGTGCCAGTAGTATAGGCAAGGGGGTTAGCGGCACAGATACGCAGTATTTT
TRBV18	TRBJ2-5	NA	NA	CASSGQSTFETQYF	TGTGCCAGCTCAGGACAGTCTACTTTCGAGACCCAGTACTTC
TRBV9	TRBJ1-6	NA	NA	CASSVAVGHSPLHF	TGTGCCAGCAGCGTAGCGGTGGGGCATTCACCCCTCCACTTT
TRBV4-3	TRBJ1-1	NA	NA	CASSQDGDQRNTEAFF	TGCGCCAGCAGCCAAGATGGAGACCAGAGGAACACTGAAGCTTTCTTT
TRBV5-1	TRBJ1-2	NA	NA	CASSADSNYGYTF	TGCGCCAGCAGCGCGGACAGTAACTATGGCTACACCTTC
TRBV9	TRBJ2-3	TRBD2	NA	CASSVDGLAGGLPSTDTQYF	TGTGCCAGCAGCGTAGATGGACTAGCGGGGGGGTTACCTAGCACAGATACGCAGTATTTT
TRBV6-1	TRBJ2-3	TRBD1	NA	CASRDRDRAGDTQYF	TGTGCCAGCAGGGACCGGGACAGGGCGGGAGATACGCAGTATTTT
TRBV7-9	TRBJ2-3	TRBD1	NA	CASSPPGRGPTDTQYF	TGTGCCAGCAGCCCGCCGGGCAGGGGGCCCACAGATACGCAGTATTTT
TRBV19	TRBJ2-2	TRBD1	NA	CASSIGTGTGELFF	TGTGCCAGTAGTATCGGGACAGGTACCGGGGAGCTGTTTTTT
TRBV6-5	TRBJ1-1	NA	NA	CASSYTSGQGNTEAFF	TGTGCCAGCAGTTACACGTCTGGGCAGGGGAACACTGAAGCTTTCTTT
TRBV7-2	TRBJ2-1	TRBD2	NA	CASSLGLAGNEQFF	TGTGCCAGCAGCTTAGGCCTAGCGGGCAATGAGCAGTTCTTC
TRBV3-1/TRBV3-2	TRBJ2-6	TRBD2	NA	CASSQYAGGRTGANVLTF	TGTGCCAGCAGCCAATATGCGGGGGGGCGTACCGGGGCCAACGTCCTGACTTTC
TRBV7-2	TRBJ2-3	NA	NA	CASSFTGIDTQYF	TGTGCCAGCAGCTTTACAGGGATAGATACGCAGTATTTT
TRBV19	TRBJ2-7	TRBD1	NA	CASSIGQGGYEQYF	TGTGCCAGTAGTATTGGACAGGGCGGCTACGAGCAGTACTTC
TRBV29-1	TRBJ2-5	NA	few	CSVEATLMETQYF	TGCAGCGTTGAGGCCACCCTCATGGAGACCCAGTACTTC
TRBV3-1/TRBV3-2	TRBJ2-3	TRBD1	NA	CASSAQQGAADTQYF	TGTGCCAGCAGCGCACAACAGGGGGCTGCAGATACGCAGTATTTT
TRBV28	TRBJ1-1	TRBD1	few	CASSLPLGQAIGTEAFF	TGTGCCAGCAGTTTACCCCTCGGACAGGCCATTGGCACTGAAGCTTTCTTT
TRBV19	TRBJ2-1	TRBD1	NA	CASSTKDRGSYNEQFF	TGTGCCAGTAGTACCAAGGACAGGGGCTCTTACAATGAGCAGTTCTTC
TRBV2	TRBJ2-7	NA	NA	CASSHRETYEQYF	TGTGCCAGCAGCCACAGGGAGACCTACGAGCAGTACTTC
TRBV6-2/TRBV6-3	TRBJ2-3	TRBD1	NA	CASSYPGQGRTDTQYF	TGTGCCAGCAGTTACCCGGGACAGGGAAGGACAGATACGCAGTATTTT
TRBV19	TRBJ1-4	NA	NA	CASSPRVEANEKLFF	TGTGCCAGTAGCCCTCGGGTGGAGGCTAATGAAAAACTGTTTTTT
TRBV4-2	TRBJ2-1	NA	NA	CASSQDGQSYNEQFF	TGTGCCAGCAGCCAAGACGGACAAAGCTACAATGAGCAGTTCTTC
TRBV10-3	TRBJ2-2	TRBD1	once	CAISAVGTGLGTGELFF	TGTGCCATCAGTGCCGTAGGGACAGGGCTGGGCACCGGGGAGCTGTTTTTT
TRBV6-1	TRBJ2-5	NA	NA	CASSDYYAPGQETQYF	TGTGCCAGCAGTGACTATTATGCGCCGGGTCAAGAGACCCAGTACTTC
TRBV7-2	TRBJ2-7	TRBD1	NA	CASSLQGAHYEQYF	TGTGCCAGCAGCTTACAGGGGGCGCATTACGAGCAGTACTTC
TRBV7-2	TRBJ2-2	TRBD2	NA	CASSIRRGGPNTGELFF	TGTGCCAGCAGCATAAGGCGGGGGGGACCAAACACCGGGGAGCTGTTTTTT
TRBV7-2	TRBJ1-1	TRBD1	NA	CASSLAAQGGNTEAFF	TGTGCCAGCAGCTTAGCGGCCCAGGGGGGGAACACTGAAGCTTTCTTT
TRBV4-1	TRBJ2-1	TRBD1	NA	CASSRDRAVDNEQFF	TGCGCCAGCAGCCGAGACAGGGCCGTCGACAATGAGCAGTTCTTC
TRBV6-1	TRBJ1-1	TRBD1	NA	CASSEVGTGNTEAFF	TGTGCCAGCAGTGAGGTCGGGACAGGGAACACTGAAGCTTTCTTT
TRBV24-1	TRBJ2-1	NA	NA	CATSGGQKQFF	TGTGCCACCAGCGGGGGACAGAAGCAGTTCTTC
TRBV15	TRBJ2-5	NA	NA	CATSRDLQETQYF	TGTGCCACCAGCAGAGATCTCCAAGAGACCCAGTACTTC
TRBV5-4	TRBJ2-5	NA	NA	CASSGGRAPFQETQYF	TGTGCCAGCAGCGGAGGACGGGCCCCATTCCAAGAGACCCAGTACTTC
TRBV4-1	TRBJ2-1	TRBD1	NA	CASSQTNRGNEQFF	TGCGCCAGCAGCCAGACAAACAGGGGGAATGAGCAGTTCTTC
TRBV5-1	TRBJ2-5	TRBD2	few	CASSREVGTQETQYF	TGCGCCAGCAGCCGGGAGGTTGGTACCCAAGAGACCCAGTACTTC
TRBV5-1	TRBJ2-7	TRBD1	NA	CASSPGRGQGHEQYF	TGCGCCAGCAGCCCCGGCCGGGGACAGGGCCACGAGCAGTACTTC
TRBV19	TRBJ2-1	NA	NA	CASTERGSYNEQFF	TGTGCCAGTACGGAGCGCGGGTCTTACAATGAGCAGTTCTTC
TRBV3-1/TRBV3-2	TRBJ2-7	TRBD2	NA	CASSHQGTSGAYEQYF	TGTGCCAGCAGCCATCAAGGGACTAGCGGGGCCTACGAGCAGTACTTC
TRBV5-1	TRBJ2-7	NA	few	CASRDSGFEQYF	TGCGCCAGCAGGGACTCAGGCTTCGAGCAGTACTTC
TRBV9	TRBJ2-2	TRBD1	NA	CASSVDRDRGGELFF	TGTGCCAGCAGCGTTGACAGGGATAGGGGCGGGGAGCTGTTTTTT